This passage covers 3 T cell receptor beta chains from one sample sequenced in a study of blood T cell repertoires in COVID-19 (dated by TCRdb to 2020 to 2022). The library was prepared using the immunoSEQ multiplex PCR assay. The immuneACCESS repertoire file appears here via TCRdb, limited to in-frame rearrangements. These files lack a portion of the clones; in checked studies, under half of the deficit traces to unresolved V genes, and the cause of the others is not known. The sample table records 100,000 to 150,000 clones; about 85% of these occur just once. The ten top clones hold 6.6% of the sample. Sequencing was carried out using peripheral blood. These receptors originate from a man older than 75 with active or convalescent COVID-19.

The rearrangement links TRBV5-1 to TRBJ1-2, with 9 bases aligning to TRBD1. J gave up 8 bases and V 4 bases, and 9 bases lay outside the gene matches. There are 14 residues in the CDR3. Germline V gene sequence: CDR1 SGHRS, CDR2 YFSETQ. For the CDR3, the DNA is TGCGCCAGCAGCCACGGGACAGGGAGGGAGGGCTACACCTTC. This translates into CASSHGTGREGYTF.

This clone has more than one count but fewer than ten. The CDR3 nucleotides read TGTGCCAGCAGTTTAGTAGGTTATAGGGGGGGCGATCAGCCCCAGCATTTT. Encoded protein: CASSLVGYRGGDQPQHF. J is TRBJ1-5 and V is TRBV28; perhaps TRBD1 as D (6 bases). Between the trimmed V and J ends, which lost 2 bases and 5 bases, there was a span of 19 bases. The CDR3 is made up of 17 amino acids. In germline, CDR1 is MDHEN, CDR2 SYDVKM. The full variable domain, completed using reference TRBV28 and TRBJ1-5, is DVKVTQSSRYLVKRTGEKVFLECVQDMDHENMFWYRQDPGLGLRLIYFSYDVKMKEKGDIPEGYSVSREKKERFSLILESASTNQTSMYLCASSLVGYRGGDQPQHFGDGTRLSIL.

This clone appeared a single time. The chain combines TRBV6-5 with TRBJ2-3, with 8 nucleotides matching TRBD2. The trim removed 6 bases at V and 3 bases at J, leaving 5 bases unmatched. The V gene's germline CDR1 is MNHEY and CDR2 SVGAGI. This CDR3 has 14 residues. CDR3 protein: CASRRSSGTDTQYF. The CDR3 DNA follows: TGTGCCAGCAGAAGGTCTAGCGGGACAGATACGCAGTATTTT.